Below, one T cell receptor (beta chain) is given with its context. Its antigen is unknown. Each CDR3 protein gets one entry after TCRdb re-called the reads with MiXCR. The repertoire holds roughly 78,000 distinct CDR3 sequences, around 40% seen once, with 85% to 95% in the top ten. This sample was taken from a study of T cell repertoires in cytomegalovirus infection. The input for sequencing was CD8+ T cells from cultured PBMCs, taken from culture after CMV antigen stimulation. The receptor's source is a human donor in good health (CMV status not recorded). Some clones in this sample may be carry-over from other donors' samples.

This CDR3 reads CASSLVKNSGAYNEQFF. CDR3 DNA: TGTGCCAGCAGCTTAGTTAAAAATAGCGGGGCCTACAATGAGCAGTTCTTC. The rearrangement links TRBV7-9 to TRBJ2-1; TRBD2 agrees at 8 bases. The V segment lost 1 base and the J segment 2 bases; nucleotides outside the gene matches: 7. CDR3 size: 17 residues. Germline V gene sequence: CDR1 SEHNR, CDR2 FQNEAQ (reference sequence). Based on the CDR3 plus reference TRBV7-9 and TRBJ2-1, the full variable domain is DTGVSQNPRHKITKRGQNVTFRCDPISEHNRLYWYRQTLGQGPEFLTYFQNEAQLEKSRLLSDRFSAERPKGSFSTLEIQRTEQGDSAMYLCASSLVKNSGAYNEQFFGPGTRLTVL.